The clone carrying this TCR beta chain turned up a few times. Antigen specificity is unknown. This sample is part of a study of T-cell reconstitution after alpha-beta-depleted transplantation in children. Findings and caveats of the study: Reportedly, alpha-beta T cells present about two months post-transplant originated from several hundred expanded clones of graft origin.

Researchers prepared the TCRbeta library using unique molecular identifiers, the study reports. TCRdb itself ran the PCR reads through MiXCR, one entry per CDR3 protein. The table includes fewer than 750,000 distinct CDR3 sequences, roughly 23% detected once. Trimming cost V 2 bases and J 4 bases, with 17 bases left between them. The CDR3 sequence is 16 residues long. The sequence was collected from a boy under two years old who had a stem cell transplant for acute myeloid leukemia, so the T cells may come from the graft donor. The genes are TRBV12-3 or TRBV12-4 and TRBJ2-5, with a weak D call TRBD1 (5 bases). The source was PBMCs, mostly from graft donor cells, collected 360 days after TCRalphabeta/CD19-depleted stem cell transplant. The CDR3 region is CASSLRGSSLGETQYF. CDR3 DNA sequence: TGTGCCAGCAGTTTAAGGGGATCTTCGTTAGGAGAGACCCAGTACTTC.